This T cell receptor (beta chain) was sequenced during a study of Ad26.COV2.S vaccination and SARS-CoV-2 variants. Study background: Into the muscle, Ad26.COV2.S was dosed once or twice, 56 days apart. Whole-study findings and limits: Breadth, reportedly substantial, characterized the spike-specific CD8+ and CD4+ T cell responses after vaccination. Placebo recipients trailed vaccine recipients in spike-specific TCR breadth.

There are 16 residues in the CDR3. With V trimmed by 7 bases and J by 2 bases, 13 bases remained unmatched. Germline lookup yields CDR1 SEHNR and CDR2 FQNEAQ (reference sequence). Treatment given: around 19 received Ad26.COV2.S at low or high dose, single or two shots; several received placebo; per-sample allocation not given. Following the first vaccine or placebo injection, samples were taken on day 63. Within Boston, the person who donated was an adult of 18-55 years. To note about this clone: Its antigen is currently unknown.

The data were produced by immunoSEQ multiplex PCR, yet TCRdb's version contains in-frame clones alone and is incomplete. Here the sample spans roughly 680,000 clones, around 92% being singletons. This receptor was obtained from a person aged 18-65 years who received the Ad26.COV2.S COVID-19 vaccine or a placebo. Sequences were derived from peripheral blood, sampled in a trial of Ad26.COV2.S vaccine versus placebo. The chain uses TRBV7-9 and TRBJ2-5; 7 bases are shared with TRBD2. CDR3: CASTLWGGITQETQYF. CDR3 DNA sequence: TGTGCCAGCACGCTATGGGGGGGAATTACGCAAGAGACCCAGTACTTC.